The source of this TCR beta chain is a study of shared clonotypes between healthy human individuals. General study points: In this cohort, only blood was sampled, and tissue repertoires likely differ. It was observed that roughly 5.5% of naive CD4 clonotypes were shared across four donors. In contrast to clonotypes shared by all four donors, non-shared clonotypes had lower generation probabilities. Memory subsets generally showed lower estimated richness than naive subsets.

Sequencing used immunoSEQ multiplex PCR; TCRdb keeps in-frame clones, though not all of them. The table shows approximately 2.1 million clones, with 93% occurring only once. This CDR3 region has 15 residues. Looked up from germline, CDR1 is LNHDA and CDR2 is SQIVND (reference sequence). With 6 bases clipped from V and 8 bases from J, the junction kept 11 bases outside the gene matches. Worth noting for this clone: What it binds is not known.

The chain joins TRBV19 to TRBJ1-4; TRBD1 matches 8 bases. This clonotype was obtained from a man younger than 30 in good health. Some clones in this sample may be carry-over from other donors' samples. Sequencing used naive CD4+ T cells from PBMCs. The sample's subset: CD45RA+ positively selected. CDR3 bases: TGTGCCAGTAGGGGGTTAGACAGGGGAAACGAAAAACTGTTTTTT. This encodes CASRGLDRGNEKLFF.